A single sample is the source of the 17 T cell receptor beta chains below, sequenced in a study of PD-L1 blockade in urothelial cancer. Described time point: peripheral blood 6 weeks after treatment start. Using immunoSEQ multiplex PCR, the repertoire was profiled, and TCRdb retains in-frame clones only, with some absent. The sample carries roughly 110,000 clones, about 91% recorded once. Sequences were derived from PBMCs, sampled around atezolizumab (anti-PD-L1) treatment. Source of these receptors: a man between 60 and 75 years old with urothelial cancer.

Points on this clone: In the same sample, other DNA sequences code for this CDR3. J is TRBJ2-3 and V is TRBV9, with D possibly matching TRBD2 (8 bases). Trimming took 2 bases from V and 6 from J, leaving 16 bases between them. This CDR3 comprises 15 residues. CDR1 is SGDLS and CDR2 is YYNGEE in the germline V gene. The DNA for the CDR3 is TGTGCCAGCAGCGTCGGGGGACTAGGGGGCGATACGCAGTATTTT. Protein sequence: CASSVGGLGGDTQYF.

The chain uses TRBV7-2 and TRBJ2-4; D is possibly TRBD2 (5 bases). In germline, CDR1 is SGHTA, CDR2 FQGNSA. Trimming removed 1 base at V and 4 bases at J, with 14 bases between. This CDR3 spans 16 amino acids. In DNA, the CDR3 is TGTGCCAGCAGCTTAGGATTTACTAGAGTTAAAAACATTCAGTACTTC. Translation gives CASSLGFTRVKNIQYF.

The rearrangement joins TRBV25-1 to TRBJ1-4, with TRBD1 identical over 7 bases. The CDR3 loop spans 14 amino acids. The germline CDR1 and CDR2 sequences are MGHDK and SYGVNS. V was pared by 7 bases and J by 3 bases, with 5 bases of the junction left unmatched. The CDR3 nucleotides are TGTGCCAGCACCTCGGGACAGCCTAATGAAAAACTGTTTTTT. Its translation: CASTSGQPNEKLFF. The full variable domain, completed using reference TRBV25-1 and TRBJ1-4, is EADIYQTPRYLVIGTGKKITLECSQTMGHDKMYWYQQDPGMELHLIHYSYGVNSTEKGDLSSESTVSRIRTEHFPLTLESARPSHTSQYLCASTSGQPNEKLFFGSGTQLSVL.

The rearrangement uses TRBV12-2 and TRBJ1-5; the tabulated D call, TRBD1, remains unverified against the DNA. TRBV12-2 is assigned pseudogene status. This CDR3 comprises 17 residues. The CDR3 spells CASRKTISRQGNQPQHF. CDR3 nucleotides: TGTGCAAGTCGCAAAACAATCTCTCGACAGGGAAATCAGCCCCAGCATTTT.

V and J are TRBV5-1 and TRBJ2-5; the D gene is possibly TRBD1 (6 bases). The germline V gene has CDR1 SGHRS and CDR2 YFSETQ. This CDR3 region has 14 residues. Trimming took off 6 bases at V and 2 bases at J, with 14 bases between the two ends. The CDR3 DNA follows: TGCGCCAGCACGGGGACACAACAGCAAGAGACCCAGTACTTC. Residues: CASTGTQQQETQYF.

The chain employs TRBV15 and TRBJ2-2; weak D call: TRBD2 (6 bases). The CDR3 contains 16 residues. The germline V and J ends were trimmed by 5 bases and 4 bases, with 17 bases remaining between them. Germline V gene data show CDR1 as LNHNV and CDR2 as YYDKDF (reference sequence). CDR3 region: CATSHVRDSVTGELFF. CDR3 sequence (DNA): TGTGCCACCAGCCACGTCCGGGACTCAGTCACCGGGGAGCTGTTTTTT.

The V and J genes are TRBV10-3 and TRBJ1-4; no firm D call. The CDR3 is made up of 14 amino acids. V was shortened by 1 base and J by 5 bases, with 8 bases between the two germline ends. In germline, CDR1 is ENHRY, CDR2 SYGVKD. The CDR3 nucleotides are TGTGCCATCAGTGAGTATCAGAGGAATGAAAAACTGTTTTTT. This codes for CAISEYQRNEKLFF.

This clone was found once. V gene TRBV5-6 combines with J gene TRBJ2-5; 9 bases map to TRBD1. Germline V gene lookup returns CDR1 SGHDT and CDR2 YYEEEE. The CDR3 contains 15 residues. The junction had 3 bases not matched to a gene; V was cut back by 0 bases and J by 3 bases. The CDR3 DNA reads as TGTGCCAGCAGCTTGGTTACAGGGGGCGAAGAGACCCAGTACTTC. It translates to CASSLVTGGEETQYF. The variable domain in full, completed from reference TRBV5-6 and TRBJ2-5, reads DAGVTQSPTHLIKTRGQQVTLRCSPKSGHDTVSWYQQALGQGPQFIFQYYEEEERQRGNFPDRFSGHQFPNYSSELNVNALLLGDSALYLCASSLVTGGEETQYFGPGTRLLVL.

This chain connects TRBV5-1 to TRBJ1-1; D gene uncertain. The CDR3 totals 13 residues. V was pared by 1 base and J by 1 base, with 5 bases between. CDR1 is SGHRS, CDR2 YFSETQ, per germline. CDR3 nucleotide sequence: TGCGCCAGCAGCTTGCAGAAGAACACTGAAGCTTTCTTT. Protein product: CASSLQKNTEAFF. Looking up the rest from reference TRBV5-1 and TRBJ1-1 gives the full variable domain: KAGVTQTPRYLIKTRGQQVTLSCSPISGHRSVSWYQQTPGQGLQFLFEYFSETQRNKGNFPGRFSGRQFSNSRSEMNVSTLELGDSALYLCASSLQKNTEAFFGQGTRLTVV.

The CDR3 bases are TGTGCCAGCAGCTTAGGATCCGGGGGCTCCTACGAGCAGTACTTC. Protein sequence: CASSLGSGGSYEQYF. The chain carries TRBV11-2 and TRBJ2-7; tentatively, D is TRBD2 (6 bases). The CDR3 is 15 residues long. Deletions cut 1 base from V and 0 bases from J, with 10 bases between. The germline CDR1 and CDR2 sequences are SGHAT and FQNNGV.

J is TRBJ2-1 and V is TRBV7-3, with 12 bases identical to TRBD2. Germline V gene data show CDR1 as SGHTA and CDR2 as FQGTGA. The CDR3 has 18 residues. J gave up 7 bases and V 4 bases, and 14 bases lay outside the gene matches. CDR3 protein: CASSSRKRGLAGSNEQFF. The CDR3 coding sequence is TGTGCCAGCAGCTCTAGAAAGCGAGGACTAGCGGGAAGTAATGAGCAGTTCTTC.

This rearrangement joins TRBV19 to TRBJ2-2, with D maybe TRBD2 (6 bases). Looked up from germline, CDR1 is LNHDA and CDR2 is SQIVND (reference sequence). With 3 bases removed from V and 1 base from J, the gap between germline ends came to 9 bases. There are 15 residues in the CDR3. This chain's CDR3 is CASSMRGRNTGELFF. Written as DNA, the CDR3 is TGTGCCAGTAGTATGCGGGGCAGGAACACCGGGGAGCTGTTTTTT.

The chain combines TRBV7-3 with TRBJ2-2; 14 bases match TRBD2. CDR1 is SGHTA, CDR2 FQGTGA, per germline. V dropped 5 bases and J dropped 6; count of bases not matched to a gene: 5. The CDR3 consists of 16 residues. CDR3 region: CASSRLAGGSPGELFF. CDR3 DNA: TGTGCCAGCAGCCGACTAGCGGGAGGGTCCCCCGGGGAGCTGTTTTTT.

This clone came up once. The CDR3 sequence is CASSWGGGATDTQYF. CDR3 in DNA: TGTGCCAGCAGCTGGGGCGGGGGGGCCACAGATACGCAGTATTTT. This sequence joins TRBV7-9 and TRBJ2-3, with TRBD2 identical over 9 bases. In germline, CDR1 is SEHNR, CDR2 FQNEAQ (reference sequence). After removal of 4 bases from V and 2 bases from J, the junction contained 4 bases not matched to a gene. This CDR3 region has 15 residues. Using reference TRBV7-9 and TRBJ2-3 for the parts outside the CDR3, the full variable domain is DTGVSQNPRHKITKRGQNVTFRCDPISEHNRLYWYRQTLGQGPEFLTYFQNEAQLEKSRLLSDRFSAERPKGSFSTLEIQRTEQGDSAMYLCASSWGGGATDTQYFGPGTRLTVL.

This chain uses TRBV21-1 with TRBJ1-2; the table's D call of TRBD1 was not tested on the DNA. TRBV21-1 is described as a pseudogene. The length of the CDR3 is 15 residues. CDR3 protein: CASTTHLGGRYGYTF. DNA for the CDR3: TGTGCCAGCACTACTCACCTAGGGGGCCGCTATGGCTACACCTTC.

The sample holds a few counts of this clone. V usage is TRBV7-2 and J usage is TRBJ2-1; D unresolved. Germline CDR1 reads SGHTA; CDR2 reads FQGNSA. There are 15 residues in the CDR3. Trimming removed 5 bases from V and 4 bases from J, with 15 bases in between. The DNA of the CDR3 is TGTGCCAGCAGCCTCAGAAATAGCAGATACAATGAGCAGTTCTTC. Its translation: CASSLRNSRYNEQFF.

In DNA form, the CDR3 reads TGTGCCAGCAGTCCCGCCGGGACAGGGAGGGAAAAACTGTTTTTT. This sequence encodes CASSPAGTGREKLFF. V and J are TRBV6-5 and TRBJ1-4; the match to TRBD1 covers 9 bases. Germline CDR1 and CDR2: MNHEY and SVGAGI. This CDR3 region has 15 residues. With 5 bases clipped from V and 8 bases from J, the junction kept 9 bases outside the gene matches.